This T cell receptor (beta chain) is drawn from a study of CD8 T cells in ankylosing spondylitis. Germline V gives CDR1 SGHRS, CDR2 YFSETQ. J gave up 9 bases and V 4 bases, and 14 bases lay outside the gene matches. The CDR3 loop spans 17 amino acids. This clonotype was counted at least ten times. The antigen remains unidentified. Study-wide results and limits: Earlier literature documents some of the motif variants in reactive arthritis synovial fluid and blood. What appeared characteristic of ankylosing spondylitis blood was a TCR beta motif of 7 or 8 highly homologous variants.

MiXCR was run by TCRdb on the 5' RACE reads, yielding one entry per CDR3 protein. The table lists 500,000 to 650,000 distinct CDR3 sequences, about 5.7% of them singletons. Sequenced: blood, either unsorted or a sorted T cell fraction (not recorded which). This sequence joins TRBV5-1 and TRBJ2-1; TRBD2 aligns across 12 bases. This TCR came from a male donor with ankylosing spondylitis. CDR3 amino acids: CASSPMSGTSGWGEQFF. The DNA of the CDR3 is TGCGCCAGCAGCCCGATGTCCGGGACTAGCGGGTGGGGTGAGCAGTTCTTC.